The clone carrying this TCR beta chain was picked up many times. Germline V gives CDR1 SGHDT, CDR2 YYEEEE. The CDR3 runs to 13 residues. V was clipped by 0 bases and J by 5 bases, with 6 bases between them. This entry belongs to a study of T-cell reconstitution after alpha-beta-depleted transplantation in children. Library preparation (for TCRbeta) was performed with unique molecular identifiers. Using its own MiXCR run on the PCR reads, TCRdb lists one record per CDR3 protein. The table lists just over 70,000 distinct CDR3 sequences, 6% to 8.5% of them singletons. The V gene is TRBV5-6, the J gene TRBJ2-1, with D uncertain. Here the sequenced sample was PBMCs from the stem cell graft donor, taken from the stem cell graft. This sequence originates from a human donor who donated a stem cell graft to a child with acute lymphoblastic leukemia. This chain's CDR3 is CASSLEQNNEQFF. As DNA, the CDR3 is TGTGCCAGCAGCTTGGAACAGAACAATGAGCAGTTCTTC.